These T cell receptor beta chains were read from a single sample in a study of T-cell memory formation after mild COVID-19. TCRdb re-derived calls from the 5' RACE reads in MiXCR, one entry per CDR3 protein. The sample records 100,000 to 150,000 distinct CDR3 sequences, over 15% being singletons. The specimen sequenced was PBMCs or a T cell subset sorted from them (not recorded which). These receptors were collected from a man aged 18 to 30 who had mild COVID-19 (a few samples of this study predate the infection). Cell type and time point are not known. The CDR3 runs from the conserved cysteine through the conserved F or W. Fields, in order: clone size, V gene, D gene, J gene, CDR3 protein, CDR3 DNA. A D gene is named only where the DNA matches it firmly. Clone sizes are given selectively: once, few, many, or a class where the clone is expanded.

>.|TRBV9|TRBD1|TRBJ1-2
CASSEGGTGSKYGYTF
TGTGCCAGCAGCGAAGGGGGGACAGGGTCGAAGTATGGCTACACCTTC
>.|TRBV24-1|TRBD1|TRBJ2-5
CATSSLGQNRETQYF
TGTGCCACCAGTTCCCTGGGACAGAATCGAGAGACCCAGTACTTC
>.|TRBV25-1|TRBD1|TRBJ1-3
CASSEAPGQGEENTIYF
TGTGCCAGCAGTGAAGCCCCGGGACAGGGTGAAGAAAACACCATATATTTT
>.|TRBV2|.|TRBJ2-3
CASRNLGADTQYF
TGTGCCAGCAGGAATTTGGGCGCAGATACGCAGTATTTT
>few|TRBV6-5|TRBD1|TRBJ2-3
CASRSGTGSDTQYF
TGTGCCAGCAGATCCGGGACAGGGTCAGATACGCAGTATTTT
>.|TRBV20-1|.|TRBJ2-3
CSAREGGGRYTQYF
TGCAGTGCTAGAGAGGGAGGGGGGCGGTATACGCAGTATTTT
>few|TRBV7-2|TRBD1|TRBJ1-2
CASSLAGQGAGGYTF
TGTGCCAGCAGCTTAGCGGGACAGGGGGCTGGTGGCTACACCTTC
>few|TRBV10-3|TRBD1|TRBJ1-1
CAIREPGQVENTEAFF
TGTGCCATCAGGGAACCGGGACAGGTCGAGAACACTGAAGCTTTCTTT
>few|TRBV7-9|.|TRBJ1-3
CASRAEGSGNTIYF
TGTGCCAGCAGAGCGGAGGGATCTGGAAACACCATATATTTT
>.|TRBV13|TRBD1|TRBJ2-5
CASSEFLGTGVVETQYF
TGTGCCAGCAGTGAATTTCTCGGGACAGGGGTAGTGGAGACCCAGTACTTC
>few|TRBV20-1|TRBD2|TRBJ2-1
CHSGSYQVGDEQFF
TGCCATAGCGGGTCCTATCAGGTTGGCGATGAGCAGTTCTTC
>.|TRBV27|.|TRBJ2-2
CASSLRSDTGELFF
TGTGCCAGCAGTTTACGGTCGGACACCGGGGAGCTGTTTTTT
>few|TRBV27|TRBD2|TRBJ2-3
CASARREGTDTQYF
TGTGCCAGCGCCAGACGGGAGGGGACAGATACGCAGTATTTT
>.|TRBV14|TRBD1|TRBJ2-7
CASSQYGTGREQYF
TGTGCCAGCAGCCAATATGGGACAGGGCGGGAGCAGTACTTC